A few counts support the clone carrying this T cell receptor beta chain. What it recognizes is unknown. The data originate from a study of identical twins. The CDR3 loop spans 18 amino acids. Unmatched junction bases numbered 7, after V lost 2 bases and J lost 0 bases. CDR1 and CDR2 from the germline V gene are SGHTA and FQGNSA. MiXCR, applied by TCRdb to the 5' RACE reads, yields one record per CDR3 protein. This table holds more than 400,000 distinct CDR3 sequences, 15% found once. Whole-study results and caveats: Memory repertoires lacked the insertion deficit that abundant cord blood beta clonotypes showed.

This same sample was also taken into another study, of yellow fever vaccine responses in identical twins.

The gene calls are TRBV7-2 and TRBJ2-1, with 10 bases matching TRBD2. The sample was CD4+ T cells sorted from blood. This clonotype was obtained from a woman between 18 and 30 years old in good health. Here the CDR3 reads CASSLWASGGSSYNEQFF. The CDR3 region has the DNA TGTGCCAGCAGCTTATGGGCTAGCGGGGGTAGCTCCTACAATGAGCAGTTCTTC.